These 24 T cell receptor beta chains were sequenced from one sample in a study of glioma-infiltrating T cells after dendritic cell vaccination. Using immunoSEQ multiplex PCR, the repertoire was profiled, and TCRdb retains in-frame clones only, with some absent. The table records tens of thousands of clones, roughly 87% of them present only once. Sequencing used blood, obtained before dendritic cell vaccination. Receptor source: a human donor with glioblastoma.

This sequence joins TRBV5-4 and TRBJ1-2; D is uncertain. Per germline, CDR1 SGHNT and CDR2 YYREEE (reference sequence). CDR3 size: 15 residues. V was trimmed by 4 bases and J by 8 bases, leaving 21 bases between them. The DNA of the CDR3 is TGTGCCAGCAGCCTCCCAGGCGAGTCTCGTGACGGCTACACCTTC. This codes for CASSLPGESRDGYTF.

The chain recombines TRBV5-5 with TRBJ2-6; tentatively, D is TRBD2 (5 bases). The CDR3 extends over 16 amino acids. The germline V gene has CDR1 SGHKS and CDR2 YYEKEE (reference sequence). V was trimmed by 4 bases and J by 0 bases, leaving 11 bases between them. The CDR3 nucleotides read TGTGCCAGCAGCCCCGAGGACTCCTCTGGGGCCAACGTCCTGACTTTC. Residues: CASSPEDSSGANVLTF.

This clone has only one observation. The J gene is TRBJ2-3, the V gene TRBV6-5; TRBD2 matches at 9 bases. The CDR3 runs 15 residues. The germline V gene encodes CDR1 MNHEY and CDR2 SVGAGI. V shed 0 bases and J 7 bases; nucleotides not matched to a gene: 5. The DNA for the CDR3 is TGTGCCAGCAGTTACTCGGGCGGGGGGGGGTATACGCAGTATTTT. Protein sequence: CASSYSGGGGYTQYF.

This chain connects TRBV7-3 to TRBJ2-1; no clear D gene. Germline V gives CDR1 SGHTA, CDR2 FQGTGA. The CDR3 runs to 15 residues. The V end was cut by 3 bases, the J end by 0 bases, with 9 bases between. For the CDR3, the DNA is TGTGCCAGCAGCTTTGACACGAGCTCCTACAATGAGCAGTTCTTC. It is translated as CASSFDTSSYNEQFF.

The chain uses TRBV19 and TRBJ1-1; TRBD1 matches at 9 bases. V lost 4 bases, J lost 4 bases, and 16 bases stayed unmatched. Germline V gene data show CDR1 as LNHDA and CDR2 as SQIVND (reference sequence). This CDR3 is built from 18 residues. CDR3 DNA: TGTGCCAGTAGTAGGGAGAGAGGGACAGGGTCCCGAAGCACTGAAGCTTTCTTT. Translation gives CASSRERGTGSRSTEAFF.

The chain uses TRBV25-1 and TRBJ1-2; 8 bases line up with TRBD1. Germline V lookup: CDR1 MGHDK, CDR2 SYGVNS. Unmatched junction bases numbered 3, after V lost 3 bases and J lost 6 bases. This CDR3 comprises 13 residues. For the CDR3, the DNA is TGTGCCAGCAGTGATACAGGGGGTAATGGCTACACCTTC. This gives the protein CASSDTGGNGYTF.

This chain links TRBV4-2 with TRBJ2-5; 13 bases are a match to TRBD2. This CDR3 spans 19 amino acids. Germline V gene lookup returns CDR1 LGHNA and CDR2 YNFKEQ. Losses at the gene ends were 2 bases for V and 3 bases for J; bases not matched to a gene: 12. CDR3 DNA: TGTGCCAGCAGCCAACCCCCGGGTACTAGCGGGAGGGTAGAAGAGACCCAGTACTTC. It codes for CASSQPPGTSGRVEETQYF.

This sequence joins TRBV2 and TRBJ2-1; D remains unclear. This CDR3 is 14 amino acids long. CDR1 is SNHLY and CDR2 is FYNNEI in the germline V gene. The V end lost 0 bases, the J end lost 14 bases, and 17 bases lay between the germline ends. In nucleotides, the CDR3 is TGTGCCAGCAGTGAAGCGACGTCCGGGTCTGTCGAGTTCTTC. This codes for CASSEATSGSVEFF. The full variable domain, its missing parts supplied by reference TRBV2 and TRBJ2-1, is EPEVTQTPSHQVTQMGQEVILRCVPISNHLYFYWYRQILGQKVEFLVSFYNNEISEKSEIFDDQFSVERPDGSNFTLKIRSTKLEDSAMYFCASSEATSGSVEFFGPGTRLTVL.

The CDR3 DNA sequence: TGTGCCAGCAGCCACGACAGAGCTAACTATGGCTACACCTTC. Translating it yields CASSHDRANYGYTF. V and J are TRBV5-4 and TRBJ1-2, with D possibly TRBD1 on 5 matching bases. Per germline, CDR1 SGHNT and CDR2 YYREEE (reference sequence). This CDR3 is built from 14 residues. V was cut by 4 bases and J by 0 bases, with 10 bases left in between. Full variable domain (rest looked up from reference TRBV5-4 and TRBJ1-2): ETGVTQSPTHLIKTRGQQVTLRCSSQSGHNTVSWYQQALGQGPQFIFQYYREEENGRGNFPPRFSGLQFPNYSSELNVNALELDDSALYLCASSHDRANYGYTFGSGTRLTVV.

The count of this clone is one. The J gene is TRBJ1-2, the V gene TRBV5-6; 8 bases align to TRBD1. Germline CDR1 reads SGHDT; CDR2 reads YYEEEE. After removal of 4 bases from V and 3 bases from J, the junction contained 5 bases not matched to a gene. CDR3 size: 14 residues. CDR3 nucleotide sequence: TGTGCCAGCAGCCCCGGACAGGGAGACTATGGCTACACCTTC. It yields the protein CASSPGQGDYGYTF. Using reference TRBV5-6 and TRBJ1-2 for the parts outside the CDR3, the full variable domain is DAGVTQSPTHLIKTRGQQVTLRCSPKSGHDTVSWYQQALGQGPQFIFQYYEEEERQRGNFPDRFSGHQFPNYSSELNVNALLLGDSALYLCASSPGQGDYGYTFGSGTRLTVV.

V usage is TRBV6-1 and J usage is TRBJ1-2, with D hard to call. Germline CDR1 reads MNHNS; CDR2 reads SASEGT. V lost 2 bases and J 5 bases, leaving 9 bases between the germline ends. The CDR3 sequence is 13 residues long. The CDR3 region is CASSESADYGYTF. CDR3 nucleotides: TGTGCCAGCAGTGAAAGCGCCGATTATGGCTACACCTTC.

V is TRBV5-1 and J is TRBJ2-2; 8 nucleotides agree with TRBD1. CDR1 is SGHRS and CDR2 is YFSETQ in the germline V gene. This CDR3 has 14 amino acids. V shed 4 bases, J shed 4 bases, and the junction held 3 bases outside the gene matches. The CDR3 protein is CASSEQGGTGELFF. DNA of the CDR3: TGCGCCAGCAGCGAACAGGGGGGCACCGGGGAGCTGTTTTTT.

DNA of the CDR3: TGCGCCAGCAGCTTGGGGGCCGGCTACGAGCAGTACTTC. Amino acids: CASSLGAGYEQYF. The V and J genes are TRBV5-1 and TRBJ2-7, with D hard to call. This CDR3 contains 13 residues. Germline-derived CDR1 and CDR2 are SGHRS and YFSETQ. V was shortened by 0 bases and J by 3 bases, with 7 bases between the two germline ends.

The chain couples TRBV4-2 to TRBJ2-5; 8 nucleotides agree with TRBD2. V lost 2 bases and J lost 2; bases outside the gene matches: 7. CDR1 LGHNA and CDR2 YNFKEQ come from the germline V gene. The CDR3 totals 16 residues. The DNA of the CDR3 is TGTGCCAGCAGCCAAAGGCCGGGGGGGGCTCAAGAGACCCAGTACTTC. Amino acid sequence: CASSQRPGGAQETQYF.

The chain employs TRBV28 and TRBJ1-5; 10 nucleotides agree with TRBD1. The CDR3 runs 16 residues. J was trimmed by 5 bases and V by 3 bases; bases with no gene match: 7. CDR1 and CDR2 from the germline V gene are MDHEN and SYDVKM. CDR3 amino acids: CASSFQGQGEHQPQHF. The CDR3 bases are TGTGCCAGCAGTTTTCAAGGACAGGGGGAACATCAGCCCCAGCATTTT. Full variable domain (rest looked up from reference TRBV28 and TRBJ1-5): DVKVTQSSRYLVKRTGEKVFLECVQDMDHENMFWYRQDPGLGLRLIYFSYDVKMKEKGDIPEGYSVSREKKERFSLILESASTNQTSMYLCASSFQGQGEHQPQHFGDGTRLSIL.

The chain couples TRBV7-9 to TRBJ2-2; no definite D call. The CDR3 consists of 14 residues. From germline, CDR1 is SEHNR and CDR2 FQNEAQ (reference sequence). V was pared by 1 base and J by 4 bases, with 7 bases between. CDR3 nucleotides: TGTGCCAGCAGCTTAGTTATATCCACCGGGGAGCTGTTTTTT. Residues: CASSLVISTGELFF.

The chain is built from TRBV5-1 and TRBJ2-1, with 7 bases identical to TRBD1. V was clipped by 4 bases and J by 1 base; unmatched bases: 5. Germline CDR1 and CDR2: SGHRS and YFSETQ. This CDR3 region has 15 residues. The CDR3 coding sequence is TGCGCCAGCAGCGCGACAGGGCTATCCTACAATGAGCAGTTCTTC. It encodes CASSATGLSYNEQFF. Based on the CDR3 plus reference TRBV5-1 and TRBJ2-1, the full variable domain is KAGVTQTPRYLIKTRGQQVTLSCSPISGHRSVSWYQQTPGQGLQFLFEYFSETQRNKGNFPGRFSGRQFSNSRSEMNVSTLELGDSALYLCASSATGLSYNEQFFGPGTRLTVL.

This sequence joins TRBV6-5 and TRBJ1-1; D unclear. The CDR3 extends over 13 amino acids. Trimming took off 8 bases at V and 4 bases at J, with 14 bases between the two ends. Per germline, CDR1 MNHEY and CDR2 SVGAGI. The DNA for the CDR3 is TGTGCCAGCTCTCCCACGGGGTTCACTGAAGCTTTCTTT. This sequence encodes CASSPTGFTEAFF.

The rearrangement uses TRBV2 and TRBJ1-6; 9 nucleotides agree with TRBD1. V shed 10 bases and J 9 bases; nucleotides not matched to a gene: 10. CDR3 length: 14 residues. Germline assignment: CDR1 SNHLY and CDR2 FYNNEI. The CDR3 loop reads CATAPGQGGSPLHF. For the CDR3, the DNA is TGTGCCACCGCACCGGGACAGGGTGGTTCACCCCTCCACTTT.

This chain uses TRBV5-5 with TRBJ2-6; the match to TRBD1 covers 7 bases. The germline V gene has CDR1 SGHKS and CDR2 YYEKEE (reference sequence). J gave up 1 base and V 5 bases, and 15 bases lay outside the gene matches. The CDR3 length is 19 residues. The CDR3 region has the DNA TGTGCCAGCAGGACCGCCGCGACAGGGTCTTGGTCTGGGGCCAACGTCCTGACTTTC. Translation gives CASRTAATGSWSGANVLTF.

The gene calls are TRBV13 and TRBJ2-6, with TRBD1 as a possible D gene (5 bases). Between the trimmed V and J ends, which lost 2 bases and 0 bases, there was a span of 23 bases. This CDR3 is 21 amino acids long. The germline gives CDR1 PRHDT, CDR2 FYEKMQ (reference sequence). The CDR3 spells CASSLFLGAAAIPSGANVLTF. The CDR3 DNA is TGTGCCAGCAGCTTATTCCTAGGGGCGGCCGCCATACCCTCTGGGGCCAACGTCCTGACTTTC.

This clone was observed many times. Written as DNA, the CDR3 is TGTGCCAGCAGACAGGGATCTGACACCTACGAGCAGTACGTC. Translated: CASRQGSDTYEQYV. This chain uses TRBV6-5 with TRBJ2-7; TRBD1 is a possible D gene (6 bases). The V gene lost 6 bases and the J gene lost 2 bases, with 14 bases spanning the gap. The CDR3 is 14 residues long. From germline, CDR1 is MNHEY and CDR2 SVGAGI.

The chain employs TRBV7-8 and TRBJ2-3, with D possibly being TRBD1 (6 bases). Germline V gene lookup returns CDR1 SGHVS and CDR2 FQNEAQ. The CDR3 has 15 residues. Trimming pared 5 bases from V and 3 bases from J, leaving 15 bases between. The CDR3 DNA reads as TGTGCCAGCAGCCTCCGGGACACAAGAACAGATACGCAGTATTTT. It yields the protein CASSLRDTRTDTQYF.

The chain joins TRBV27 to TRBJ2-1; tentative D call: TRBD2 (6 bases). The V end lost 3 bases, the J end lost 8 bases, and 8 bases lay between the germline ends. CDR1 MNHEY and CDR2 SMNVEV come from the germline V gene (reference sequence). This CDR3 spans 12 amino acids. CDR3 nucleotides: TGTGCCAGCAGTTTGGGGGGTTATGAGCAGTTCTTC. The encoded protein is CASSLGGYEQFF.